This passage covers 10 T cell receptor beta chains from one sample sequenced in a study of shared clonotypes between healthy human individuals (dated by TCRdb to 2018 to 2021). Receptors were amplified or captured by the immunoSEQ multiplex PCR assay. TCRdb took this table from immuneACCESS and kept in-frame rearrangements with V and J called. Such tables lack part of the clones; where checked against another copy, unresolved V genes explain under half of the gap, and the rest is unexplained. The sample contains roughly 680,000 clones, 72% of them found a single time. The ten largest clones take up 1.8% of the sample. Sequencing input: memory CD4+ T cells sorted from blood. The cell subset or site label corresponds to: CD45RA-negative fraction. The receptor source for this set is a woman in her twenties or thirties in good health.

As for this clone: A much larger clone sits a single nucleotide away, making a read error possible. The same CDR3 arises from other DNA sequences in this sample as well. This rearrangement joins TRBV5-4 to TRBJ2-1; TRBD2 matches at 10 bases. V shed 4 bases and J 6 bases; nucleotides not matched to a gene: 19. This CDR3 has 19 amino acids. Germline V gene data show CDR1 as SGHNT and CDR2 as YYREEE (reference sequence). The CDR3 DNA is TGTGCCAGCAGCCCGGGCGGGCTAGCGGGAGTTCGGGGGGCCAATGAGCAGTTCTTC. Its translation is CASSPGGLAGVRGANEQFF.

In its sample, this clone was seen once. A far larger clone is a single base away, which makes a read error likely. CDR3 sequence (DNA): TGTGCCAGCAGCAACACAGATACGCAGTATTTT. As protein: CASSNTDTQYF. J is TRBJ2-3 and V is TRBV5-5, with D uncertain. CDR3 length: 11 amino acids. The V end lost 4 bases, the J end lost 2 bases, and 2 bases lay between the germline ends. CDR1 SGHKS and CDR2 YYEKEE come from the germline V gene (reference sequence).

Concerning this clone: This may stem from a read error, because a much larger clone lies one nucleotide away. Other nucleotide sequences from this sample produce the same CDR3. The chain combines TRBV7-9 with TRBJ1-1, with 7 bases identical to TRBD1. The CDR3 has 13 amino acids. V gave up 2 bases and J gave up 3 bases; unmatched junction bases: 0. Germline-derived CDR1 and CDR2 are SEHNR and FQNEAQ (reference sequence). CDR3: CASSLQGDTEAFF. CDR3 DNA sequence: TGTGCCAGCAGCTTACAGGGGGACACTGAAGCTTTCTTT. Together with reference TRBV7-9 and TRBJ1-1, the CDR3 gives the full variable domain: DTGVSQNPRHKITKRGQNVTFRCDPISEHNRLYWYRQTLGQGPEFLTYFQNEAQLEKSRLLSDRFSAERPKGSFSTLEIQRTEQGDSAMYLCASSLQGDTEAFFGQGTRLTVV.

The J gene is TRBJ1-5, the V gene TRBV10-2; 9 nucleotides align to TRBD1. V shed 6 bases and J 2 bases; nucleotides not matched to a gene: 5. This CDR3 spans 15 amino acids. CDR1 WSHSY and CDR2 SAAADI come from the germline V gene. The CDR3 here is CASRTGGAGNQPQHF. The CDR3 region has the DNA TGCGCCAGCAGAACAGGGGGCGCGGGCAATCAGCCCCAGCATTTT.

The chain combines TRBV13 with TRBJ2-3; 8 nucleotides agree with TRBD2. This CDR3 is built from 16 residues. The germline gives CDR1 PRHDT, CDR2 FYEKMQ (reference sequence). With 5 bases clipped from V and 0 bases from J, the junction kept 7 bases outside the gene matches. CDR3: CASSPGGARSTDTQYF. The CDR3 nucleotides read TGTGCCAGCAGCCCCGGGGGGGCCCGTAGCACAGATACGCAGTATTTT. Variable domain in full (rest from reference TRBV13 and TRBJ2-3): AAGVIQSPRHLIKEKRETATLKCYPIPRHDTVYWYQQGPGQDPQFLISFYEKMQSDKGSIPDRFSAQQFSDYHSELNMSSLELGDSALYFCASSPGGARSTDTQYFGPGTRLTVL.

DNA for the CDR3: TGTGCCAGCAGGCTAGCCCTGACTGGACGGGAGACCCAGTACTTC. It encodes CASRLALTGRETQYF. The gene calls are TRBV28 and TRBJ2-5; D perhaps matches TRBD2 (5 bases). CDR3 length equals 15 residues. Germline CDR1 reads MDHEN; CDR2 reads SYDVKM. V lost 6 bases and J lost 5, with 19 bases in between.

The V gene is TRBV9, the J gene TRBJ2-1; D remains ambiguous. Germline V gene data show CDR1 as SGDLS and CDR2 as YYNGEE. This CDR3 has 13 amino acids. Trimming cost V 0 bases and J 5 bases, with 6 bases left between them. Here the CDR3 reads CASSVALHNEQFF. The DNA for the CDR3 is TGTGCCAGCAGCGTAGCTCTACACAATGAGCAGTTCTTC. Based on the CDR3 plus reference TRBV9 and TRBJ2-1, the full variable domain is DSGVTQTPKHLITATGQRVTLRCSPRSGDLSVYWYQQSLDQGLQFLIQYYNGEERAKGNILERFSAQQFPDLHSELNLSSLELGDSALYFCASSVALHNEQFFGPGTRLTVL.

CDR3 bases: TGCGCCAGCAGTCCCGTGGCTGAGACCCAGTACTTC. Protein sequence: CASSPVAETQYF. The V and J genes are TRBV10-2 and TRBJ2-5; unclear D gene. V lost 5 bases and J lost 5, with 9 bases in between. This CDR3 contains 12 residues. Germline CDR1 reads WSHSY; CDR2 reads SAAADI.

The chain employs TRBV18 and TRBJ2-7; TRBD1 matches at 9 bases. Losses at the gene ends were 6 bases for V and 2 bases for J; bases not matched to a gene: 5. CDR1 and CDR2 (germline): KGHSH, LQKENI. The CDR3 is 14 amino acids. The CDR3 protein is CASSRRDRAYEQYF. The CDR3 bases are TGTGCCAGCTCCCGACGGGACAGGGCCTACGAGCAGTACTTC.

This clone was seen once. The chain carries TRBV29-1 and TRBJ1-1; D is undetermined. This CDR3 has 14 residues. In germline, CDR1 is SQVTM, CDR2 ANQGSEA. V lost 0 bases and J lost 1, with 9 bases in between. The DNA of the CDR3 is TGCAGCGTTGAAGAGAACTACCCGAACACTGAAGCTTTCTTT. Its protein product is CSVEENYPNTEAFF.